Each of the 5 T cell receptor beta chains below was sequenced from the same sample in a study of blood T cell repertoires in COVID-19. Some clones are missing from TCRdb's copy, which holds only in-frame ones; the method was immunoSEQ multiplex PCR. The sample has about 100,000 clones; 65% to 90% are singletons. Sequencing was performed on PBMCs or T cells enriched from blood (not recorded which). The origin of the receptors is a woman in her forties or fifties who had recovered from COVID-19.

This chain uses TRBV11-3 with TRBJ2-2, with 7 nucleotides matching TRBD1. The CDR3 runs 15 residues. The V segment lost 4 bases and the J segment 2 bases; nucleotides outside the gene matches: 4. Looked up from germline, CDR1 is SGHNT and CDR2 is YENEEA. The CDR3: CASSSGTENTGELFF. The CDR3 DNA reads as TGTGCCAGCAGCTCCGGGACAGAAAACACCGGGGAGCTGTTTTTT. The whole variable domain, remainder taken from reference TRBV11-3 and TRBJ2-2, is EAGVVQSPRYKIIEKKQPVAFWCNPISGHNTLYWYLQNLGQGPELLIRYENEEAVDDSQLPKDRFSAERLKGVDSTLKIQPAELGDSAVYLCASSSGTENTGELFFGEGSRLTVL.

The CDR3 sequence is CASNRGDTQYF. Here the CDR3 DNA reads TGTGCCAGCAACCGGGGAGATACGCAGTATTTT. The chain recombines TRBV11-1 with TRBJ2-3; TRBD2 might be the D (5 bases). CDR3 length equals 11 residues. Trimming took 7 bases from V and 5 from J, leaving 7 bases between them. The germline CDR1 and CDR2 sequences are SGHAT and FQDESV (reference sequence).

The V gene is TRBV5-6, the J gene TRBJ2-1; 8 bases match TRBD2. The CDR3 has 17 amino acids. Germline V gene sequence: CDR1 SGHDT, CDR2 YYEEEE. V lost 1 base and J lost 2; bases outside the gene matches: 8. In nucleotides, the CDR3 is TGTGCCAGCAGCTTGCTCGTTAGCGGGGTAACCTACAATGAGCAGTTCTTC. This gives the protein CASSLLVSGVTYNEQFF.

This CDR3 reads CASSIEGQGNSPLHF. CDR3 bases: TGTGCCAGTAGTATAGAGGGACAGGGGAATTCACCCCTCCACTTT. The chain uses TRBV19 and TRBJ1-6; 10 nucleotides match TRBD1. The trim removed 0 bases at V and 7 bases at J, leaving 0 bases unmatched. CDR1 and CDR2 (germline): LNHDA, SQIVND (reference sequence). The CDR3 is 15 residues long.

The V gene is TRBV3-1 (or the pseudogene TRBV3-2), the J gene TRBJ1-1; D perhaps matches TRBD1 (5 bases). V shed 1 base and J shed 0 bases, with 9 bases lying between them. The germline CDR1 and CDR2 sequences are LGHDT and YNNKEL (reference sequence). The CDR3 has 15 amino acids. This chain's CDR3 is CASSQGQRLNTEAFF. CDR3 in DNA: TGTGCCAGCAGCCAAGGACAGAGACTGAACACTGAAGCTTTCTTT.